The clone carrying this T cell receptor (beta chain) came up once. The antigen is not known. The data were taken from a study of cytomegalovirus exposure and HLA in healthy donors. Overall study results and limits: Cytomegalovirus-associated TCR beta chains were listed, numbering 150 to 200. Subsequent analysis found a tendency for first-cohort TCR clusters to co-occur within the 120 or so validation repertoires.

Sequencing used immunoSEQ multiplex PCR; TCRdb keeps in-frame clones, though not all of them. This table holds 100,000 to 150,000 clones, about nine tenths found once. The CDR3 covers 19 residues. V shed 3 bases, J shed 5 bases, and the junction held 21 bases outside the gene matches. Germline values: CDR1 MDHEN, CDR2 SYDVKM. The receptor was isolated from a woman between 18 and 29 years old in good health and CMV-seronegative. The genes are TRBV28 and TRBJ2-7; 8 bases are shared with TRBD2. The source material was PBMCs. The CDR3 DNA reads TGTGCCAGCAGTTTTTGGGGTAAAGGACTAGCTCCTCGAGTCCACGAGCAGTACTTC. It translates to CASSFWGKGLAPRVHEQYF.